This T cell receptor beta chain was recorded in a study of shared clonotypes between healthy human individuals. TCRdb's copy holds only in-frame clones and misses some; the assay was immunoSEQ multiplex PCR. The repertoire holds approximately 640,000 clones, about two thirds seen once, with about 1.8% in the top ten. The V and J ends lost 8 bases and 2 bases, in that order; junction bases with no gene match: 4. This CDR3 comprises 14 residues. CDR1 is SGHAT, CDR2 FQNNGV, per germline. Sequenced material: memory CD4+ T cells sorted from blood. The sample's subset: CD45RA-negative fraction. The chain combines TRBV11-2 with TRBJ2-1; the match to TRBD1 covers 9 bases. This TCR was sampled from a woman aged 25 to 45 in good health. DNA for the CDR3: TGTGCCAGCGTCCGGGACAGGGCCTACAATGAGCAGTTCTTC. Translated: CASVRDRAYNEQFF.